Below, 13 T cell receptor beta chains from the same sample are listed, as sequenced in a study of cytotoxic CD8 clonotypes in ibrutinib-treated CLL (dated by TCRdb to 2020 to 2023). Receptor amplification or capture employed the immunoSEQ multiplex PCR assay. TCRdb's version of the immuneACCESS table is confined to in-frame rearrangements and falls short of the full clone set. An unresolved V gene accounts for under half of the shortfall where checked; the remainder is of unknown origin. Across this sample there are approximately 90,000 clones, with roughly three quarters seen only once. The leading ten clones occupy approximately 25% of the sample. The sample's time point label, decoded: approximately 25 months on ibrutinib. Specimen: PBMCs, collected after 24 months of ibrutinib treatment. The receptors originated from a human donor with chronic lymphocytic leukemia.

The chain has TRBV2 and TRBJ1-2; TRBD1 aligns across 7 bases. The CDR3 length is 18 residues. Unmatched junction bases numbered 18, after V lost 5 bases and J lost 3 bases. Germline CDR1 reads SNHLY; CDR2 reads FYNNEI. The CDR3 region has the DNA TGTGCCAGCAGTAGGAAGACAGGGTGGATACCTGGTGACTATGGCTACACCTTC. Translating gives CASSRKTGWIPGDYGYTF.

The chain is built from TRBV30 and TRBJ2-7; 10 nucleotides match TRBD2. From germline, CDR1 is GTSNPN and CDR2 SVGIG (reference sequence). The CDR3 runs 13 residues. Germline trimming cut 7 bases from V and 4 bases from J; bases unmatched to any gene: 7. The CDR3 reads CASDTSGTYEQYF. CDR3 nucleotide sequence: TGTGCCTCTGACACTAGCGGGACTTACGAGCAGTACTTC.

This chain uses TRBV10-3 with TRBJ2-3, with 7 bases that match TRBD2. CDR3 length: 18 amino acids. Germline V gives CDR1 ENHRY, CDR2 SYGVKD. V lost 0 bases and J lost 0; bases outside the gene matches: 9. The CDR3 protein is CAISESLFGGGSTDTQYF. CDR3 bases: TGTGCCATCAGTGAGTCCCTCTTTGGGGGGGGTAGCACAGATACGCAGTATTTT.

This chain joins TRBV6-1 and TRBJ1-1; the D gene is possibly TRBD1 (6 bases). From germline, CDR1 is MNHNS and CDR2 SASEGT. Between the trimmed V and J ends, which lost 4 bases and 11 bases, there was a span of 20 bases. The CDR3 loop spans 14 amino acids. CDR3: CASSGEQGGLVAFF. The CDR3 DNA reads TGTGCCAGCAGTGGGGAACAGGGAGGATTAGTGGCTTTCTTT.

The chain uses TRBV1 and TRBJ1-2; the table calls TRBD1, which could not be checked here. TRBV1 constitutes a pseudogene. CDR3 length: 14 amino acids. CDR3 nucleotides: TGCACCAGCAGCCAAGGAGACAGGGTCGGAGGCTACACCTTC. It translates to CTSSQGDRVGGYTF.

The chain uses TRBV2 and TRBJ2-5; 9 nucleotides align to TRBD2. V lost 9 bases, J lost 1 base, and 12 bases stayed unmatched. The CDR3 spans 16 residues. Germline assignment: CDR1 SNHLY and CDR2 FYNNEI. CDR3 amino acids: CARASGTLASQETQYF. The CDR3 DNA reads TGTGCCAGGGCTAGCGGGACCTTAGCCTCCCAAGAGACCCAGTACTTC. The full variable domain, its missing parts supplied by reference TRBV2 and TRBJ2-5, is EPEVTQTPSHQVTQMGQEVILRCVPISNHLYFYWYRQILGQKVEFLVSFYNNEISEKSEIFDDQFSVERPDGSNFTLKIRSTKLEDSAMYFCARASGTLASQETQYFGPGTRLLVL.

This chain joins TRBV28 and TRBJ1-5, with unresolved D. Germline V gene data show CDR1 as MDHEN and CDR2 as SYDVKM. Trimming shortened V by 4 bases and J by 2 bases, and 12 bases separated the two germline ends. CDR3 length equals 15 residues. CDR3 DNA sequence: TGTGCCAGCAGTTCAGGTGGGTGGCGCAATCAGCCCCAGCATTTT. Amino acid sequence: CASSSGGWRNQPQHF. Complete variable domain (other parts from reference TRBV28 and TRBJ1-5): DVKVTQSSRYLVKRTGEKVFLECVQDMDHENMFWYRQDPGLGLRLIYFSYDVKMKEKGDIPEGYSVSREKKERFSLILESASTNQTSMYLCASSSGGWRNQPQHFGDGTRLSIL.

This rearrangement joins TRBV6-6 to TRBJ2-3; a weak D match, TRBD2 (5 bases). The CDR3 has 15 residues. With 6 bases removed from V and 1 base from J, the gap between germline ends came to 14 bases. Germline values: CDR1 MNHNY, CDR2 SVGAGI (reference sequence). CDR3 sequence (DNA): TGTGCCAGCAGACTAAGGACTGGGGGCACAGATACGCAGTATTTT. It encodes CASRLRTGGTDTQYF.

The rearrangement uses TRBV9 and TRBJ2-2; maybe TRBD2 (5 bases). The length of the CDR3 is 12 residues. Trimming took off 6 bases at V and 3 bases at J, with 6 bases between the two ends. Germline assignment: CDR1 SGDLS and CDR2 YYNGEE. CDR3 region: CASTGDTGELFF. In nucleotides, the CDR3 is TGTGCCAGCACCGGGGACACCGGGGAGCTGTTTTTT.

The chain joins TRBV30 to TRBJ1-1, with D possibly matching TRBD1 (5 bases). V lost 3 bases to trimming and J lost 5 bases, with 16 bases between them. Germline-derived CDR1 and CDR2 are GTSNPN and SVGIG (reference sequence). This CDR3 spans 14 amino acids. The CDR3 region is CAWSVPGDWTEAFF. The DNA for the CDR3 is TGTGCCTGGAGCGTGCCGGGGGATTGGACTGAAGCTTTCTTT.

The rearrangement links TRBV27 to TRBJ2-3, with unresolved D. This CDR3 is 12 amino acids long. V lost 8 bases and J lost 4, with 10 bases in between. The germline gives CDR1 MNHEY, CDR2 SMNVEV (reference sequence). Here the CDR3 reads CASRGASDTQYF. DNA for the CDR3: TGTGCCAGCCGTGGAGCTTCAGATACGCAGTATTTT.

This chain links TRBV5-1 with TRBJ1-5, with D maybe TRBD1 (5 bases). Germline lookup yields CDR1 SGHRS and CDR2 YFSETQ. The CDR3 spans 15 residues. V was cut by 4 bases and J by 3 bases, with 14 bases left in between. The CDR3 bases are TGCGCCAGCAGCCCATTGGGGGAGACCAATCAGCCCCAGCATTTT. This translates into CASSPLGETNQPQHF.

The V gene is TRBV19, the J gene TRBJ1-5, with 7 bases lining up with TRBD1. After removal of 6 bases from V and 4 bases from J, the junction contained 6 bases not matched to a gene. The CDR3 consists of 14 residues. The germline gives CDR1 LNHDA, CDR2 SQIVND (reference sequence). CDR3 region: CASRSRTGNQPQHF. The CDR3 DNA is TGTGCCAGTAGATCCCGGACAGGAAATCAGCCCCAGCATTTT.